This TCR beta chain comes out of a study of blood T cell repertoires in COVID-19. At the level of the study: The origin of the acute and convalescent COVID-19 samples was the United States, Italy and Spain.

This clone was seen just once. Original data processing: Researchers report that nucleated cell counts were estimated from reference gene primer amplification. Produced via immunoSEQ multiplex PCR; TCRdb's table is partial and in-frame only. V and J calls and clone size come straight from that table; D and trimming were deduced from the DNA. The sample carries tens of thousands of clones, approximately 90% recorded once. V was shortened by 1 base and J by 5 bases, with 14 bases between the two germline ends. From germline, CDR1 is KGHSH and CDR2 LQKENI. This CDR3 has 15 amino acids. The V gene is TRBV18, the J gene TRBJ1-2, with a weak D call TRBD1 (5 bases). Input material: peripheral blood. The clonotype originates from a man over 45 with active or convalescent COVID-19. CDR3 region: CASSPRQGGQYGYTF. Here the CDR3 DNA reads TGTGCCAGCTCACCACGCCAGGGAGGGCAGTATGGCTACACCTTC.